This T cell receptor beta chain emerged from a study of T-cell memory formation after mild COVID-19. Looking at the study overall: In these data, TCR clusters were largely donor specific. General observations from the study: Certain responding clones were present in pre-infection memory, suggesting participation of cross-reactive memory. Clones that contracted clustered mainly in CM and EM if CD4+ and in EMRA if CD8+.

Only a few counts were recorded for this clonotype. Its antigen remains unknown. Constant-segment-primed 5'RACE gave TCR alpha and TCR beta cDNA libraries with sample barcodes and UMIs. In TCRdb, the 5' RACE reads were re-called with MiXCR into one record per CDR3 protein. The profile shows about 170,000 distinct CDR3 sequences, 10% to 15% of them singletons. V was cut by 2 bases and J by 6 bases, with 8 bases left in between. CDR3 size: 13 residues. Germline lookup yields CDR1 MNHNS and CDR2 SASEGT. Input material: PBMCs or a T cell subset sorted from them (not recorded which). The rearrangement joins TRBV6-1 to TRBJ2-4; possibly TRBD1 or TRBD2 for D (5 bases each). This TCR was recovered from a man aged 18 to 29 who had mild COVID-19 (a few samples of this study predate the infection). Cell type and time point are not known. DNA of the CDR3: TGTGCCAGCAGTGAAATTGGGGGAAACATTCAGTACTTC. Translating it yields CASSEIGGNIQYF.